This T cell receptor beta chain was captured in a study of cytomegalovirus exposure and HLA in healthy donors. Notes on the study in general: Presence/absence analyses took donor sequencing depth as roughly uniform. As a later analysis revealed, most CMV-associated TCR beta chains appeared HLA-restricted.

The V end was cut by 4 bases, the J end by 7 bases, with 13 bases between. This CDR3 spans 13 amino acids. Germline V lookup: CDR1 SEHNR, CDR2 FQNEAQ (reference sequence). PCR employed 60 Vbeta and 13 Jbeta primers. Profiled with immunoSEQ multiplex PCR; TCRdb holds only in-frame clones, not every one. The sample spans about 200,000 clones; the ten largest clones claim roughly 0.74%. To note about this clone: The antigen is undetermined.

The donors comprised healthy bone marrow donors. The source of this sequence is a boy aged 10-17 years in good health and CMV-seronegative. V is TRBV7-9 and J is TRBJ1-2; perhaps TRBD1 as D (6 bases). Specimen: PBMCs. CDR3 sequence reads: CASSSNGGGGYTF. In DNA, the CDR3 is TGTGCCAGCAGCTCCAATGGGGGCGGTGGCTACACCTTC.